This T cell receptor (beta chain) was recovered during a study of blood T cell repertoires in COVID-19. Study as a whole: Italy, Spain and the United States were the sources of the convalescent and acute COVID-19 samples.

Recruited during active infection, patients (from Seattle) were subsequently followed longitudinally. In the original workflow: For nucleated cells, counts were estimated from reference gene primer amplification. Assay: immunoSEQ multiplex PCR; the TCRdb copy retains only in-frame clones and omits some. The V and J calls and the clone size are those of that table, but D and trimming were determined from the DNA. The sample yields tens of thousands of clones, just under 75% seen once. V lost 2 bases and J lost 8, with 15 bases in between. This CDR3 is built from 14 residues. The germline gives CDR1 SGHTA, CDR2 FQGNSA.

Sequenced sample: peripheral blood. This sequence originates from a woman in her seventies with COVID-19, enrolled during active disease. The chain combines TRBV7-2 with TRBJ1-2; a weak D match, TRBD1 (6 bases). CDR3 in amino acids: CASSLSGTDRGYTF. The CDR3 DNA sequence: TGTGCCAGCAGCTTAAGCGGCACAGACAGGGGCTACACCTTC.